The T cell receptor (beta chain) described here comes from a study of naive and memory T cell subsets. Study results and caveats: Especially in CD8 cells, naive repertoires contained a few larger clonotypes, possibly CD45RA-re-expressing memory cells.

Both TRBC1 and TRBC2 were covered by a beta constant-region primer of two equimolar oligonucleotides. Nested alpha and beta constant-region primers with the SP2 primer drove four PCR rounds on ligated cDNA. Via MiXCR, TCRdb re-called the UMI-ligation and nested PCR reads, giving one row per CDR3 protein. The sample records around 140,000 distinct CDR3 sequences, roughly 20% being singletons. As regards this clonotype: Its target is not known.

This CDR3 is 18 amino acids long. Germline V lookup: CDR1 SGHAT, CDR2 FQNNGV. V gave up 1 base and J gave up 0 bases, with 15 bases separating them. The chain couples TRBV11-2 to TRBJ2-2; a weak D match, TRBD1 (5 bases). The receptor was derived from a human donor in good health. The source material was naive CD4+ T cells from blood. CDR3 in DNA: TGTGCCAGCAGCTTAGGCTCGCGGATGGGGCCGAACACCGGGGAGCTGTTTTTT. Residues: CASSLGSRMGPNTGELFF.